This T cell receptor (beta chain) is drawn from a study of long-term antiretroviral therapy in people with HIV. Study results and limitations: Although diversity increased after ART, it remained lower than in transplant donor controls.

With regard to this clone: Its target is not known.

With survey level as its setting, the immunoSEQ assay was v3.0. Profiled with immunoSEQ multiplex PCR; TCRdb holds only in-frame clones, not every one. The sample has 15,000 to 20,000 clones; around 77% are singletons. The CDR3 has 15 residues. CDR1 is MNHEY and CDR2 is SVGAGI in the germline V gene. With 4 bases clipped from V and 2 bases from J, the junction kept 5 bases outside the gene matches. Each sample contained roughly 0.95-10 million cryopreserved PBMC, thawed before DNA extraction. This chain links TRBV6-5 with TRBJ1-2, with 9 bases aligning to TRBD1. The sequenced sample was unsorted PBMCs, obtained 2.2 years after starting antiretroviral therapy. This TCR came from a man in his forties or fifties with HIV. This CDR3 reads CASSSQGQGNYGYTF. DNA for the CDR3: TGTGCCAGCAGTTCCCAAGGACAGGGGAACTATGGCTACACCTTC.